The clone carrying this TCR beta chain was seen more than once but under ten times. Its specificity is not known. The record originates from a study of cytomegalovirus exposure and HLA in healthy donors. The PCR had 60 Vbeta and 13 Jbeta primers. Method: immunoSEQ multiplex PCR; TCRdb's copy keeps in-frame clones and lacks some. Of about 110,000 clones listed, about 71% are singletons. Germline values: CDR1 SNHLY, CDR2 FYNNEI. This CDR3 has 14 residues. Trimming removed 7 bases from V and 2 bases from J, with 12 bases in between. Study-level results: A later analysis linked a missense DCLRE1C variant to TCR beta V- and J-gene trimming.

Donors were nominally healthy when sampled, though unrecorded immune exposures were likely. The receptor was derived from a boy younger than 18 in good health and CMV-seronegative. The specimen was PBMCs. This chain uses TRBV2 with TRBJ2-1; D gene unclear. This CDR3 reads CASIATIAYNEQFF. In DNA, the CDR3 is TGTGCCAGCATAGCTACTATCGCCTACAATGAGCAGTTCTTC.